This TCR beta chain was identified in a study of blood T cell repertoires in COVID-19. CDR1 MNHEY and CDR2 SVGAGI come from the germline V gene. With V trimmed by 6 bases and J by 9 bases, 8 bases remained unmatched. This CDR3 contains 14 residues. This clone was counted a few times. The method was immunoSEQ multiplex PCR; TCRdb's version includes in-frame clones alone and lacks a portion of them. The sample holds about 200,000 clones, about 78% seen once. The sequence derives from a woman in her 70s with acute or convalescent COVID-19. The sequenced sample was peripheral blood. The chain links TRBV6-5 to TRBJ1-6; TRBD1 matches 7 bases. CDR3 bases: TGTGCCAGCAGAGCGACAGGGTTTAGTTCACCCCTCCACTTT. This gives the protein CASRATGFSSPLHF.